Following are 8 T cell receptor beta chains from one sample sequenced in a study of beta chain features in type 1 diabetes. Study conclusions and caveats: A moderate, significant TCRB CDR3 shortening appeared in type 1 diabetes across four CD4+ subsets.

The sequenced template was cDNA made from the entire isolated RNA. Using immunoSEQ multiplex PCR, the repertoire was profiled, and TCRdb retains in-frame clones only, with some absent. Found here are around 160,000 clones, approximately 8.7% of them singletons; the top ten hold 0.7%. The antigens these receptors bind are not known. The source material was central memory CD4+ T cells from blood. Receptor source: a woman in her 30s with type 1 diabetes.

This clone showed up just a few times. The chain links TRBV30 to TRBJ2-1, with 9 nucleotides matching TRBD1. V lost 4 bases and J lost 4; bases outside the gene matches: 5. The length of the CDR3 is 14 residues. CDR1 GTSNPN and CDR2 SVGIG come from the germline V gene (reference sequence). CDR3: CAWTTGGGYNEQFF. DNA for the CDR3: TGTGCCTGGACCACAGGGGGCGGGTACAATGAGCAGTTCTTC.

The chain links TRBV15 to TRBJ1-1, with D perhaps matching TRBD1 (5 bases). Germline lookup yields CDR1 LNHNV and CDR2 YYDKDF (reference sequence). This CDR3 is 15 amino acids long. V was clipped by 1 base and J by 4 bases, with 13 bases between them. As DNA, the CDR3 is TGTGCCACCAGCAGAGCTCTGGGGGAGGGCACTGAAGCTTTCTTT. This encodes CATSRALGEGTEAFF.

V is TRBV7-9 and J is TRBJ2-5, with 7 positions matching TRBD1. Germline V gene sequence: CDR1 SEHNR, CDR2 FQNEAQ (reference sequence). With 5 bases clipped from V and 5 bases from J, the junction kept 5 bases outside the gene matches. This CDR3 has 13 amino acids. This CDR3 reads CASSVTGVETQYF. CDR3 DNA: TGTGCCAGCAGCGTCACAGGGGTTGAGACCCAGTACTTC.

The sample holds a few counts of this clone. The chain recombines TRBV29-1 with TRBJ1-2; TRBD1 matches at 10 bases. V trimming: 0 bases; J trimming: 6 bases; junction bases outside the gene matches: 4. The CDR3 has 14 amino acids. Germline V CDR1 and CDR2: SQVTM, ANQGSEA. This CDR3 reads CSVEDRGQGNGYTF. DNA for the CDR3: TGCAGCGTTGAAGATCGGGGACAGGGGAATGGCTACACCTTC.

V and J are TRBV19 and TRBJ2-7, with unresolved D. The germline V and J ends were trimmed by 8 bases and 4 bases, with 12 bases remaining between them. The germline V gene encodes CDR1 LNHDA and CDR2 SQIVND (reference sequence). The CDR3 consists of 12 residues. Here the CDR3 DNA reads TGTGCCAGTCGGTCCCGTGATTACGAGCAGTACTTC. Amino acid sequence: CASRSRDYEQYF.

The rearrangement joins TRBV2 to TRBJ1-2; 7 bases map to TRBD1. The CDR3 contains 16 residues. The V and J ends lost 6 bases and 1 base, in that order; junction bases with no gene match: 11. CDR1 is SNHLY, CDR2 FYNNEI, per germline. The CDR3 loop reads CASRSLDRSFNYGYTF. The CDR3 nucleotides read TGTGCCAGCAGATCGCTGGACAGGAGCTTTAACTATGGCTACACCTTC. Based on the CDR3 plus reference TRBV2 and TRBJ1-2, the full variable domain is EPEVTQTPSHQVTQMGQEVILRCVPISNHLYFYWYRQILGQKVEFLVSFYNNEISEKSEIFDDQFSVERPDGSNFTLKIRSTKLEDSAMYFCASRSLDRSFNYGYTFGSGTRLTVV.

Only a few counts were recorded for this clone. In DNA, the CDR3 is TGTGCCAGCAGCCCGGAAACAGGACGAAACTATGGCTACACCTTC. Translated: CASSPETGRNYGYTF. The V gene is TRBV11-2, the J gene TRBJ1-2; D possibly corresponds to TRBD1 (5 bases). Looked up from germline, CDR1 is SGHAT and CDR2 is FQNNGV. There are 15 residues in the CDR3. Trimming pared 5 bases from V and 2 bases from J, leaving 15 bases between.

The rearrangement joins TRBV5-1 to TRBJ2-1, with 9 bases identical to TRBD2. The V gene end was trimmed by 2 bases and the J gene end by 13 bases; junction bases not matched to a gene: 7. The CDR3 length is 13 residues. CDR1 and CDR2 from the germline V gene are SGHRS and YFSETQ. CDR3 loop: CASSFSGGSGQFF. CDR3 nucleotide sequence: TGCGCCAGCAGCTTCAGCGGGGGGTCGGGACAGTTCTTC.